The entry below gives a single T cell receptor beta chain sequence along with its context. Its binding antigen is unknown. No much larger clone is present one base from it, and per-base qualities are unavailable. The source of the sample is a study of cytomegalovirus exposure and HLA in healthy donors (dated by TCRdb to the late 2010s). General notes on the study: An earlier analysis of some 600 of the donors reported 250 to 300 Gb of sequence data and around 110 million unique TCR beta sequences obtained from approximately 180 million T cells. Donor age, sex, ethnicity and CMV serostatus were compiled alongside the repertoire data. The study aimed to test whether cataloging public T cell receptors could reveal signatures of past pathogen exposure. HLA typing covered class I and class II loci at four-digit resolution. The study profiled the T cell repertoires of about 640 subjects by immunosequencing and related them to cytomegalovirus serostatus. The genetic ancestry cluster associated with self-reported Caucasian donors included about four fifths of the approximately 430 genotyped donors. Approximately 310 gigabases of sequencing data and roughly 90 million unique TCR sequences were included in an early release covering several hundred HLA-typed donors. Genome-wide SNP genotypes for about 65% of the 666 donors were used in a later genetic analysis, which treated that subset as a discovery cohort. In the later analysis, no new phenotypic data were used to find candidate immune exposures; instead, reliance was placed on TCR beta sequences and their occurrence across donors. Typing coverage varied by locus: 629-630 donors for A, B, C, DRB1 and DQB1; approximately 560 for DQA1; around 610 for DPA1; roughly 470 for DPB1. Every discovery cohort repertoire had been produced on one sequencing platform. In addition to the first cohort of approximately 650 subjects, a separate validation cohort of approximately 110 different subjects was used. Among 398 genotyped donors of the cohort, an average of approximately 250,000 unique TCR beta nucleotide sequences were sequenced per donor, around a sixth of them non-productive. A later analysis re-examined previously published TCR beta repertoires from hundreds of donors and added high-resolution HLA genotyping to investigate patterns of TCR occurrence. The study combined high-throughput TCR immunosequencing, statistical association of individual TCRs with disease status, and machine learning to predict cytomegalovirus infection status. Roughly five DR-DQ haplotypes were handled as single units for association and clustering because linkage in the cohort was strong. An earlier analysis of around 540 of the donors applied high-throughput TCR beta sequencing to assess whether each TCR beta V gene segment acted as functional or pseudogenic.

Library prep was done by the immunoSEQ multiplex PCR assay. For the multiplex PCR, a mixture combining 60 forward primers for TCR Vbeta segments and 13 reverse primers for TCR Jbeta segments was used. The CDR3 region of rearranged TCR beta genes was amplified from genomic DNA with a multiplex PCR assay. The Illumina HiSeq System was used to sequence the amplified TCR beta libraries as 87-base-pair reads. In the original analysis: In a later analysis, 80 million or so unique TCR beta chains were counted across the roughly 670 repertoires, and roughly 11 million of these chains were shared by at least two donors. A nearest-neighbor algorithm error-corrected the raw reads and collapsed the reads into unique sequences, merging closely related sequences to remove PCR and sequencing errors. CDR3 sequences were aligned to IMGT reference sequences to assign V, D and J gene segments. For a sequence to be retained, a match of at least six nucleotides to both a V gene segment and a J gene segment was required. A rearrangement was called productive if the CDR3 had no stop codons and remained in frame with V and J, and every other rearrangement was called non-productive. CDR3 was defined by IMGT convention, running from the second conserved V-encoded cysteine to the conserved J-encoded phenylalanine. Sequences without an unambiguous match to a single V gene segment were excluded from the earlier analysis of a few hundred of the donors. An earlier analysis of fewer than 650 of the donors classified V segments as functional when productive rearrangements were above 56.7% and as segregating when the standard deviation between donors was above 5%. A statistical classification framework was developed to diagnose cytomegalovirus status using the catalog of TCR beta chain sequences. V and J gene assignment, in a later analysis, came from comparing TCR nucleotide sequences with IMGT/GENE-DB human TR gene sequences. Using the TCRdist pipeline, a later analysis assigned CDR3 sequences along with most-parsimonious VDJ recombination scenarios. In a later analysis, each TCR beta chain was defined by its CDR3 amino acid sequence together with its V-gene family, and reads without a unique V-gene family were excluded. To address suspected cross-contamination and a sequencing artifact, a later analysis removed over 500 highly shared, low-generation-probability nucleotide sequences. A later analysis calculated a clonal expansion index for each public chain from normalized within-repertoire ranks of inferred template counts. Generation probabilities in a later analysis came from a VDJ recombination model fitted to out-of-frame rearrangements, and those results were checked against IGoR. In a later analysis, hypergeometric tests were used to score TCR-TCR, TCR-HLA and TCR-CMV co-occurrence, with a repertoire-size bias correction applied to TCR pairs. False discovery rates were estimated in a later analysis by permuting HLA or CMV assignments 20 times. In a later analysis, co-occurring TCRs were grouped using DBSCAN, with TCRdist sequence similarity added in when clustering inside HLA-allele-positive subsets. Co-occurrence clustering excluded repertoires with fewer than 30,000 or more than 120,000 public chains, plus five with anomalous nucleotide sharing. TCRdb mirrors the immuneACCESS table, restricted to in-frame sequences. Some clones are absent from its copies; in checked studies, under half trace to an unresolved V gene, and the reason for the others is unknown. V, J and clone size are those of that table, while D and trimming were read from the DNA. The sample table records roughly 250,000 clones; 75% to 85% of these occur just once. The biggest ten clones account for about 0.29% of the sample.

Including cysteine and phenylalanine, the CDR3 has 15 amino acids. Of all the DNA, just the CDR3 is kept, 45 bases in frame from base 1. Cut back by 0 bases and 2 bases, the V and J ends lie 10 bases apart. CDR1 and CDR2 were assigned from the germline V gene as MNHEY and SVGAGI. Points the paper makes about the study in general: Approximately 18 rarely observed V segments, including chromosome 9 orphons, were excluded from the earlier analysis of several hundred of the donors because counts were too low. Linkage disequilibrium might explain the correlated functional status among segregating V segments, but an unknown experimental factor could not be ruled out. Across donors, most TCR sequences were observed very rarely, whereas some public TCRs were present in many individuals. A later analysis found that most CMV-associated TCR beta chains appeared HLA-restricted, with HLA associations seemingly driven largely by CMV exposure. According to a later genetic analysis, donors in an Asian-associated ancestry cluster had fewer N-insertions in productive TCRs than the approximately 710-donor mean. At a false discovery rate of 0.05, a later analysis linked some 18,000 TCR beta sequences to specific HLA alleles. A further reported finding was that TCR beta sequences accurately predicted the HLA-A and HLA-B alleles for most subjects in the first cohort. The 87-base-pair reads could not distinguish some IMGT-functional V segments, including TRBV6-2 and TRBV6-3, so those segments were excluded. Strong co-occurrence of HLA alleles, especially DR and DQ, made assigning TCR associations to individual alleles difficult. According to a later analysis, parvovirus B19, influenza, CMV and Epstein-Barr virus appeared linked to several top co-occurrence clusters. Sequencing depth was assumed to be roughly uniform across donors in the presence/absence analyses, though that assumption may not hold. An association between a missense DCLRE1C variant and V-gene and J-gene trimming of TCR beta chains was found in a later genetic analysis and replicated in an independent cohort. In an earlier analysis of some 500 of the donors, most TCR beta V segments appeared in productive rearrangements about 87% or about 30% of the time, broadly matching IMGT annotations. A later analysis found that HLA-associated TCR beta chains were more clonally expanded and had lower generation probabilities than equally common non-associated chains. The classifier was reported to diagnose cytomegalovirus status with high specificity and sensitivity in both the original cohort and the validation cohort. A group of highly shared sequence variants was considered likely to be a technical artifact of the sequencing pipeline. For the cohort, immune exposure information was limited to CMV serostatus. Because some donors lacked HLA typing at each locus, the association tests relied only on the typed subset. In vitro tests confirmed that a few of the cytomegalovirus-associated TCR beta chains recognize cytomegalovirus antigens. It was suggested by the authors that the approach could potentially be generalized to other disease states and immunological phenotypes. In this cohort, only TCR beta chains were sequenced, and detectable features were limited by the absence of alpha or paired-chain data. The study listed 150 to 200 TCR beta chains as associated with cytomegalovirus. In a later analysis, the rate of TCR association differed among HLA loci, with DRB1 alleles having the most associated TCRs and HLA-C alleles having the fewest.

In total, over 600 healthy bone marrow donors made up the cohort. At the time of sampling, all cohort members were nominally healthy, though unrecorded immune exposures were likely present. The donor tested CMV seronegative, placing the donor among the roughly 340 seronegative members of the cohort. Every donor gave a peripheral blood sample, and the peripheral blood mononuclear cells from that sample were used for TCR beta sequencing. Genomic DNA extraction from the blood cell samples was performed with the Qiagen DNeasy Blood Extraction Kit. Sequences were obtained from PBMCs. This sequence was found in a girl between 2 and 10 years old in good health and CMV-seronegative. The chain was built from TRBV6-5 and TRBJ1-1, with the D gene uncertain. CDR3 sequence: CASSYSRGINTEAFF. The sequence in DNA is TGTGCCAGCAGTTACTCAAGAGGCATCAACACTGAAGCTTTCTTT.